A single sample is the source of the 15 T cell receptor beta chains below, sequenced in a study of shared clonotypes between healthy human individuals. The table came from immunoSEQ multiplex PCR; TCRdb's copy has only in-frame clones and leaves some out. Of 400,000 to 500,000 clones listed, 79% were seen once; the top ten hold more than 10%. Sequenced material: PBMCs. These receptors all stem from a woman in her thirties or forties in good health. Some clones in this sample may be carry-over from other donors' samples.

CDR3 DNA: TGTGCCAGCAGCTTATGGACTAGTAGTGGGATGGAGACCCAGTACTTC. This sequence encodes CASSLWTSSGMETQYF. The chain is built from TRBV11-2 and TRBJ2-5; 7 bases match TRBD2. Germline CDR1 SGHAT, CDR2 FQNNGV. The J segment lost 5 bases and the V segment lost 2 bases, leaving 11 bases of the junction unmatched. CDR3 length equals 16 residues.

The chain has TRBV6-4 and TRBJ2-2; the D gene is possibly TRBD2 (5 bases). Trimming left V 5 bases short and J 6 bases short, with 16 bases between. CDR1 MRHNA and CDR2 SNTAGT come from the germline V gene. This CDR3 contains 15 residues. Here the CDR3 reads CASSPFASLPGELFF. CDR3 nucleotide sequence: TGTGCCAGCAGTCCCTTTGCTAGCCTTCCCGGGGAGCTGTTTTTT.

J is TRBJ2-5 and V is TRBV4-1, with TRBD2 matching 9 bases. V gave up 1 base and J gave up 0 bases; unmatched junction bases: 3. The CDR3 length is 16 residues. CDR1 is MGHRA, CDR2 YSYEKL, per germline. CDR3: CASSQASSGNQETQYF. CDR3 in DNA: TGCGCCAGCAGCCAAGCTTCTAGCGGGAACCAAGAGACCCAGTACTTC.

This clone was picked up one time. The chain uses TRBV4-1 and TRBJ2-5, with 16 bases identical to TRBD2. The germline CDR1 and CDR2 sequences are MGHRA and YSYEKL. The CDR3 totals 22 residues. With V trimmed by 2 bases and J by 4 bases, 19 bases remained unmatched. The DNA for the CDR3 is TGCGCCAGCAGCCAACCCCCCTTGGGACTAGCGGGAGGGTCGGGGGAGATAGAGACCCAGTACTTC. This sequence encodes CASSQPPLGLAGGSGEIETQYF.

The gene calls are TRBV30 and TRBJ2-1; 10 bases match TRBD2. The germline gives CDR1 GTSNPN, CDR2 SVGIG (reference sequence). V lost 0 bases to trimming and J lost 7 bases; unmatched junction nucleotides: 3. The CDR3 consists of 14 residues. The CDR3 here is CAWSVGLATNEQFF. The CDR3 DNA reads as TGTGCCTGGAGTGTGGGACTAGCGACTAATGAGCAGTTCTTC.

The chain is built from TRBV6-5 and TRBJ2-2, with unresolved D. CDR1 and CDR2 from the germline V gene are MNHEY and SVGAGI. Trimming stripped 7 bases from V and 2 bases from J, with 8 bases between. The CDR3 is made up of 13 amino acids. CDR3 in DNA: TGTGCCAGCACCCTAATCAACACCGGGGAGCTGTTTTTT. Residues: CASTLINTGELFF.

This clone was seen a single time. This chain uses TRBV5-1 with TRBJ2-2; TRBD1 matches 9 bases. CDR3 length: 15 residues. The germline CDR1 and CDR2 sequences are SGHRS and YFSETQ. Trimming at V came to 3 bases and at J to 3 bases, leaving 3 bases not matched to a gene. CDR3 sequence (DNA): TGCGCCAGCAGCTCGGGGACAGGGTACACCGGGGAGCTGTTTTTT. Its translation is CASSSGTGYTGELFF.

This clone was picked up a small number of times. The chain has TRBV7-2 and TRBJ2-5; D is uncertain. The CDR3 contains 14 residues. In germline, CDR1 is SGHTA, CDR2 FQGNSA. Between the trimmed V and J ends, which lost 3 bases and 8 bases, there was a span of 16 bases. In DNA form, the CDR3 reads TGTGCCAGCAGCTTGGGCGTGCTCCCGGGTACCCAGTACTTC. Amino acid sequence: CASSLGVLPGTQYF.

The chain carries TRBV7-9 and TRBJ1-2; tentative D call: TRBD1 (6 bases). The V gene's germline CDR1 is SEHNR and CDR2 FQNEAQ (reference sequence). Trimming stripped 8 bases from V and 8 bases from J, with 24 bases between. The CDR3 has 15 amino acids. CDR3 loop: CASSGSDRHFSGYTF. As DNA, the CDR3 is TGTGCCAGCTCGGGGTCCGACAGGCATTTCTCAGGCTACACCTTC.

This clone was observed once. This chain uses TRBV5-1 with TRBJ2-6; the D gene could be TRBD1 or TRBD2 (5 bases each). The V end lost 9 bases, the J end lost 6 bases, and 16 bases lay between the germline ends. This CDR3 region has 14 residues. The germline CDR1 and CDR2 sequences are SGHRS and YFSETQ. The CDR3 nucleotides read TGCGCCACCTCGGCTGGGGGTTTGGCCAACGTCCTGACTTTC. Amino acids: CATSAGGLANVLTF.

The V and J genes are TRBV15 and TRBJ1-1; unclear D gene. CDR3 length: 13 amino acids. Per the germline V gene, CDR1 is LNHNV and CDR2 is YYDKDF (reference sequence). Trimming shortened V by 0 bases and J by 6 bases, and 8 bases separated the two germline ends. Here the CDR3 reads CATSRDKGAEAFF. CDR3 sequence (DNA): TGTGCCACCAGCAGAGATAAAGGAGCTGAAGCTTTCTTT. The variable domain in full, with the rest retrieved from reference TRBV15 and TRBJ1-1, is DAMVIQNPRYQVTQFGKPVTLSCSQTLNHNVMYWYQQKSSQAPKLLFHYYDKDFNNEADTPDNFQSRRPNTSFCFLDIRSPGLGDTAMYLCATSRDKGAEAFFGQGTRLTVV.

This clone appeared once. This chain connects TRBV7-2 to TRBJ2-7, with D unclear. CDR1 is SGHTA, CDR2 FQGNSA, per germline. Trimming removed 1 base from V and 3 bases from J, with 7 bases in between. The CDR3 has 13 residues. The CDR3 nucleotides read TGTGCCAGCAGCTTAGTGCCGCGCTACGAGCAGTACTTC. This sequence encodes CASSLVPRYEQYF.

The V call is TRBV5-1, the J call TRBJ2-5; TRBD2 aligns across 9 bases. CDR1 is SGHRS and CDR2 is YFSETQ in the germline V gene. Trimming cost V 7 bases and J 5 bases; bases outside gene matches: 15. The CDR3 has 16 amino acids. CDR3 in amino acids: CASRAQYSGSLETQYF. CDR3 nucleotides: TGCGCCAGCCGAGCGCAATATAGCGGGAGTCTCGAGACCCAGTACTTC.

This clone was seen only once. The chain combines TRBV15 with TRBJ1-2; the match to TRBD1 covers 7 bases. Trimming took 1 base from V and 8 from J; bases not matched to a gene: 10. Germline V CDR1 and CDR2: LNHNV, YYDKDF (reference sequence). The CDR3 contains 15 residues. Here the CDR3 reads CATSRAPTGLGGYTF. The DNA of the CDR3 is TGTGCCACCAGCAGAGCCCCGACAGGGTTGGGCGGCTACACCTTC.

The chain employs TRBV5-4 and TRBJ2-7; 9 nucleotides align to TRBD1. The CDR3 is 15 residues long. Trimming removed 4 bases from V and 4 bases from J; junction bases left unmatched: 9. Per germline, CDR1 SGHNT and CDR2 YYREEE (reference sequence). The CDR3 here is CASSMGQGGFYEQYF. CDR3 bases: TGTGCCAGCAGCATGGGACAGGGCGGTTTTTACGAGCAGTACTTC.